These 27 T cell receptor beta chains originate from one sample sequenced in a study of cytomegalovirus exposure and HLA in healthy donors. PCR used 60 Vbeta primers and 13 Jbeta primers. Some clones are missing from TCRdb's copy, which holds only in-frame ones; the method was immunoSEQ multiplex PCR. The sample lists approximately 170,000 clones, around 84% occurring once. The sequenced sample was PBMCs. These receptors all stem from a boy younger than 10 in good health and CMV-seronegative.

This sequence joins TRBV6-6 and TRBJ1-1, with 8 bases matching TRBD1. With V trimmed by 4 bases and J by 3 bases, 7 bases remained unmatched. From germline, CDR1 is MNHNY and CDR2 SVGAGI (reference sequence). CDR3 length: 15 residues. DNA of the CDR3: TGTGCCAGCAGTTTCCGACAGGGGACGGACACTGAAGCTTTCTTT. Amino acid sequence: CASSFRQGTDTEAFF.

The chain carries TRBV6-5 and TRBJ1-1; TRBD1 matches at 9 bases. In germline, CDR1 is MNHEY, CDR2 SVGAGI. This CDR3 is built from 15 residues. Trimming took 5 bases from V and 4 from J; bases not matched to a gene: 8. CDR3 sequence: CASSRSGQGSTEAFF. CDR3 nucleotides: TGTGCCAGCAGTCGATCGGGACAGGGCAGCACTGAAGCTTTCTTT.

The rearrangement links TRBV5-1 to TRBJ1-5, with 9 bases matching TRBD1. Germline loops: CDR1 SGHRS, CDR2 YFSETQ. CDR3 length equals 14 residues. V lost 0 bases to trimming and J lost 6 bases; unmatched junction nucleotides: 1. The CDR3 sequence: CASSLGDRAQPQHF. Written as DNA, the CDR3 is TGCGCCAGCAGCTTGGGGGACAGGGCTCAGCCCCAGCATTTT.

The chain combines TRBV27 with TRBJ1-5, with D hard to call. The CDR3 has 13 amino acids. Trimming pared 5 bases from V and 4 bases from J, leaving 9 bases between. Germline lookup yields CDR1 MNHEY and CDR2 SMNVEV (reference sequence). CDR3 region: CASSPTQNQPQHF. The CDR3 bases are TGTGCCAGCAGTCCGACACAAAATCAGCCCCAGCATTTT.

The rearrangement uses TRBV7-3 and TRBJ2-6, with D possibly being TRBD1 (5 bases). The CDR3 contains 15 residues. V lost 2 bases to trimming and J lost 4 bases, with 9 bases between them. CDR1 is SGHTA, CDR2 FQGTGA, per germline. The CDR3 is CASSLAGLGANVLTF. CDR3 sequence (DNA): TGTGCCAGCAGCTTAGCAGGGTTAGGGGCCAACGTCCTGACTTTC.

This clone was found once. The genes are TRBV7-9 and TRBJ1-1; no firm D call. Germline-derived CDR1 and CDR2 are SEHNR and FQNEAQ (reference sequence). This CDR3 spans 12 amino acids. Trimming left V 3 bases short and J 2 bases short, with 4 bases between. CDR3 DNA: TGTGCCAGCAGCTTGAGTAACACTGAAGCTTTCTTT. Translated: CASSLSNTEAFF.

The chain recombines TRBV6-5 with TRBJ2-1; the D gene is possibly TRBD1 (5 bases). Germline CDR1 reads MNHEY; CDR2 reads SVGAGI. The length of the CDR3 is 15 residues. The V end lost 6 bases, the J end lost 3 bases, and 15 bases lay between the germline ends. CDR3 protein: CASSPLWGGYNEQFF. Written as DNA, the CDR3 is TGTGCCAGCAGCCCCCTTTGGGGCGGCTACAATGAGCAGTTCTTC.

V gene TRBV7-9 combines with J gene TRBJ2-1; 8 bases align to TRBD2. The trim removed 3 bases at V and 4 bases at J, leaving 2 bases unmatched. Germline V gene data show CDR1 as SEHNR and CDR2 as FQNEAQ (reference sequence). The CDR3 is 14 amino acids. The CDR3 region is CASSFTGGYNEQFF. As DNA, the CDR3 is TGTGCCAGCAGCTTTACGGGAGGGTACAATGAGCAGTTCTTC.

The CDR3 is CASSDPTGFSDQETQYF. DNA for the CDR3: TGTGCCAGCAGTGACCCCACAGGGTTCTCGGATCAAGAGACCCAGTACTTC. The chain carries TRBV25-1 and TRBJ2-5, with TRBD1 as a possible D gene (6 bases). V gave up 3 bases and J gave up 2 bases, with 19 bases separating them. Germline CDR1 MGHDK, CDR2 SYGVNS. This CDR3 is 17 amino acids long.

The CDR3 coding sequence is TGTGCCAGCAGTTTCACCACGACAGGGTTCCCAACTTATAGCAATCAGCCCCAGCATTTT. It encodes CASSFTTTGFPTYSNQPQHF. V gene TRBV28 combines with J gene TRBJ1-5; 7 bases agree with TRBD1. This CDR3 region has 20 residues. CDR1 is MDHEN, CDR2 SYDVKM, per germline. Germline trimming cut 3 bases from V and 0 bases from J; bases unmatched to any gene: 17. The variable domain in full, with the rest retrieved from reference TRBV28 and TRBJ1-5, is DVKVTQSSRYLVKRTGEKVFLECVQDMDHENMFWYRQDPGLGLRLIYFSYDVKMKEKGDIPEGYSVSREKKERFSLILESASTNQTSMYLCASSFTTTGFPTYSNQPQHFGDGTRLSIL.

The chain uses TRBV28 and TRBJ1-2; 7 bases are shared with TRBD1. Germline loops: CDR1 MDHEN, CDR2 SYDVKM. V was pared by 7 bases and J by 5 bases, with 7 bases of the junction left unmatched. The CDR3 loop spans 13 amino acids. The CDR3 loop is CASTASGGYGYTF. The CDR3 coding sequence is TGTGCCAGCACGGCCTCAGGGGGGTATGGCTACACCTTC.

V is TRBV5-6 and J is TRBJ1-2; no clear D. The V and J ends lost 4 bases and 6 bases respectively, with 10 bases between them. The CDR3 spans 12 residues. CDR1 is SGHDT, CDR2 YYEEEE, per germline. CDR3: CASSPRVDGYTF. The CDR3 bases are TGTGCCAGCAGCCCCCGAGTGGATGGCTACACCTTC.

The chain has TRBV2 and TRBJ2-1, with a weak D call TRBD2 (6 bases). Per germline, CDR1 SNHLY and CDR2 FYNNEI. The CDR3 loop spans 16 amino acids. Trimming pared 6 bases from V and 3 bases from J, leaving 18 bases between. The CDR3 sequence is CASRTLRERSYNEQFF. The CDR3, as DNA: TGTGCCAGCAGAACGCTCCGGGAGCGGAGCTACAATGAGCAGTTCTTC.

This rearrangement joins TRBV7-9 to TRBJ2-5, with D perhaps TRBD2 (5 bases). With 0 bases removed from V and 5 bases from J, the gap between germline ends came to 10 bases. The CDR3 consists of 14 residues. Germline assignment: CDR1 SEHNR and CDR2 FQNEAQ (reference sequence). CDR3 in amino acids: CASSLAASLETQYF. CDR3 nucleotide sequence: TGTGCCAGCAGCTTAGCGGCTAGCTTGGAGACCCAGTACTTC.

This chain joins TRBV15 and TRBJ2-1; possible D gene TRBD2, 5 bases. Germline V lookup: CDR1 LNHNV, CDR2 YYDKDF (reference sequence). The CDR3 contains 16 residues. Between the trimmed V and J ends, which lost 6 bases and 0 bases, there was a span of 15 bases. The CDR3 coding sequence is TGTGCCACCAGTCCTTTCACTAGACCCTCCTACAATGAGCAGTTCTTC. Its protein product is CATSPFTRPSYNEQFF.

This clone was picked up one time. The J gene is TRBJ2-3, the V gene TRBV6-1, with 13 bases aligning to TRBD2. The CDR3 runs to 15 residues. Germline V lookup: CDR1 MNHNS, CDR2 SASEGT. V lost 6 bases and J lost 4; bases outside the gene matches: 4. The CDR3 loop reads CASRVLAGGPDTQYF. Here the CDR3 DNA reads TGTGCCAGCAGAGTACTAGCGGGGGGGCCAGATACGCAGTATTTT.

The chain links TRBV5-6 to TRBJ2-5, with 12 bases fitting TRBD2. Germline V gene data show CDR1 as SGHDT and CDR2 as YYEEEE. The V segment lost 4 bases and the J segment 4 bases; nucleotides outside the gene matches: 8. CDR3 size: 16 residues. CDR3 region: CASSGRPSGGGETQYF. The CDR3 region has the DNA TGTGCCAGCAGCGGGCGGCCTAGCGGGGGGGGAGAGACCCAGTACTTC.

The rearrangement uses TRBV27 and TRBJ2-7; TRBD2 is a possible D gene (5 bases). V was cut by 5 bases and J by 4 bases, with 18 bases left in between. The CDR3 runs 15 residues. The germline V gene encodes CDR1 MNHEY and CDR2 SMNVEV (reference sequence). The CDR3 DNA reads TGTGCCAGCAGTCCGAAGGACTCCGGGAAATACGAGCAGTACTTC. Protein: CASSPKDSGKYEQYF.

This chain links TRBV28 with TRBJ1-2; D gene ambiguous. Trimming cost V 6 bases and J 10 bases, with 9 bases left between them. This CDR3 has 10 residues. In germline, CDR1 is MDHEN, CDR2 SYDVKM. Written as DNA, the CDR3 is TGTGCCAGCAGCGGACTAGTCTACACCTTC. It codes for CASSGLVYTF.

This chain connects TRBV29-1 to TRBJ2-7, with 10 bases aligning to TRBD1. The CDR3 contains 13 residues. V shed 6 bases, J shed 2 bases, and the junction held 4 bases outside the gene matches. Germline V gene data show CDR1 as SQVTM and CDR2 as ANQGSEA. The CDR3 is CSVGQGGAYEQYF. CDR3 in DNA: TGCAGCGTAGGACAGGGGGGAGCCTACGAGCAGTACTTC.

The genes are TRBV29-1 and TRBJ1-5; D call uncertain. There are 13 residues in the CDR3. Looked up from germline, CDR1 is SQVTM and CDR2 is ANQGSEA. Trimming took 6 bases from V and 4 from J, leaving 13 bases between them. The CDR3 coding sequence is TGCAGCGTAGGCAGGCTCTTTAATCAGCCCCAGCATTTT. Protein: CSVGRLFNQPQHF.

The chain combines TRBV6-1 with TRBJ1-2; 7 bases are shared with TRBD1. Germline CDR1 and CDR2: MNHNS and SASEGT. This CDR3 is built from 15 residues. V gave up 1 base and J gave up 8 bases; unmatched junction bases: 10. The CDR3 sequence: CASSEGTGLSRGYTF. In DNA, the CDR3 is TGTGCCAGCAGTGAAGGGACAGGCCTAAGCCGGGGCTACACCTTC.

This clone showed up just a few times. The chain employs TRBV6-1 and TRBJ2-1; D possibly matches TRBD1 or TRBD2 (5 bases each). V was pared by 10 bases and J by 0 bases, with 13 bases between. CDR3 length: 14 amino acids. Germline CDR1 MNHNS, CDR2 SASEGT. The DNA for the CDR3 is TGTGCCACCAGGACACTAGACTCCTACAATGAGCAGTTCTTC. Amino acid sequence: CATRTLDSYNEQFF.

This chain connects TRBV6-1 to TRBJ2-7, with 13 bases identical to TRBD2. The V and J ends lost 4 bases and 8 bases, in that order; junction bases with no gene match: 8. CDR3 length: 15 residues. Germline V gene lookup returns CDR1 MNHNS and CDR2 SASEGT. CDR3 DNA sequence: TGTGCCAGCAGTGGGTTTCCGGGACTAGCGGGAAAGCAGTACGTC. This sequence encodes CASSGFPGLAGKQYV.

This rearrangement joins TRBV6-4 to TRBJ1-2; D is unresolved. V was clipped by 4 bases and J by 8 bases, with 20 bases between them. The CDR3 loop spans 15 amino acids. Germline-derived CDR1 and CDR2 are MRHNA and SNTAGT. The CDR3: CASSAASGSSAGYTF. CDR3 in DNA: TGTGCCAGCAGTGCAGCGTCCGGGTCCTCAGCGGGCTACACCTTC.

The V and J genes are TRBV5-1 and TRBJ2-1, with a tentative D call TRBD2 (5 bases). V lost 5 bases to trimming and J lost 3 bases, with 12 bases between them. This CDR3 is built from 14 residues. CDR1 and CDR2 from the germline V gene are SGHRS and YFSETQ. CDR3 nucleotides: TGCGCCAGCAGAGAAGAGGGTAACTACAATGAGCAGTTCTTC. As protein: CASREEGNYNEQFF.

The V gene is TRBV28, the J gene TRBJ1-2, with 11 bases fitting TRBD1. Looked up from germline, CDR1 is MDHEN and CDR2 is SYDVKM. V dropped 7 bases and J dropped 4; count of bases not matched to a gene: 14. The CDR3 extends over 17 amino acids. The CDR3, as DNA: TGTGCCAGCAACACTTGGATAGAGGGACAGGGGGGCTATGGCTACACCTTC. Protein sequence: CASNTWIEGQGGYGYTF.